This TCR beta chain was observed in a study of T-cell memory formation after mild COVID-19. On the study more broadly: Largely, the TCR clusters proved donor specific.

This clonotype was seen only a few times. Trimming took 5 bases from V and 6 from J; bases not matched to a gene: 11. This CDR3 spans 14 amino acids. Germline V gene data show CDR1 as DFQATT and CDR2 as SNEGSKA (reference sequence). Using its own MiXCR run on the 5' RACE reads, TCRdb lists one record per CDR3 protein. The table shows about 360,000 distinct CDR3 sequences, with 14% occurring only once. The sequenced sample consisted of PBMCs or a T cell subset sorted from them (not recorded which). The chain has TRBV20-1 and TRBJ2-3; 7 bases agree with TRBD2. The origin of this receptor is a man in his late teens or twenties who had mild COVID-19 (a few samples of this study predate the infection). Cell type and time point are not known. CDR3 amino acids: CSASTSLKGDTQYF. CDR3 DNA sequence: TGCAGTGCTTCGACTAGCCTCAAGGGGGATACGCAGTATTTT.